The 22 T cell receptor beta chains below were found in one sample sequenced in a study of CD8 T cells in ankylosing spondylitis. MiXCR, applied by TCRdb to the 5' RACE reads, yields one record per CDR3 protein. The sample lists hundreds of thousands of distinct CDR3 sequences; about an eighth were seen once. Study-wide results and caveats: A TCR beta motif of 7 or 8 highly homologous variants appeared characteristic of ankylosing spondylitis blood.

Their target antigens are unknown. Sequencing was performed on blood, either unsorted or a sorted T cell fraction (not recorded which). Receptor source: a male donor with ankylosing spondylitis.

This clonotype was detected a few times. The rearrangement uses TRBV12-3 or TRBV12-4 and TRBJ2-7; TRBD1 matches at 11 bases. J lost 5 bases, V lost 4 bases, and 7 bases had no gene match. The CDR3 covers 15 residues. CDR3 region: CASSSPGQGVHEQYF. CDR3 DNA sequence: TGTGCCAGCAGTTCACCGGGACAGGGGGTCCACGAGCAGTACTTC.

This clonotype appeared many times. CDR3 protein: CASSRSGTSSYEQYF. CDR3 coding DNA: TGTGCCAGCAGCCGTTCCGGGACAAGCTCCTACGAGCAGTACTTC. This chain uses TRBV7-2 with TRBJ2-7; weak D call: TRBD1 (6 bases). V was shortened by 5 bases and J by 0 bases, with 14 bases between the two germline ends. Germline V gene data show CDR1 as SGHTA and CDR2 as FQGNSA. The CDR3 covers 15 residues.

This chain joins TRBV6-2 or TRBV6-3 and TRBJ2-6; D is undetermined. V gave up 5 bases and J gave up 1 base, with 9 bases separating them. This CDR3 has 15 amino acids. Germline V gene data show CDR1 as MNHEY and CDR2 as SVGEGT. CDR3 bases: TGTGCCAGCAGTCCAACTCGGTCTGGGGCCAACGTCCTGACTTTC. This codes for CASSPTRSGANVLTF.

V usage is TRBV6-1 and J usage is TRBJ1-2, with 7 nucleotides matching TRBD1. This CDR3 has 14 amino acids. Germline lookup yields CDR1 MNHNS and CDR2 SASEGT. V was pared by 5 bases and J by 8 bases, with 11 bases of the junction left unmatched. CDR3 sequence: CASSTLGQTGGYTF. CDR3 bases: TGTGCCAGCAGTACACTGGGACAGACGGGAGGCTACACCTTC.

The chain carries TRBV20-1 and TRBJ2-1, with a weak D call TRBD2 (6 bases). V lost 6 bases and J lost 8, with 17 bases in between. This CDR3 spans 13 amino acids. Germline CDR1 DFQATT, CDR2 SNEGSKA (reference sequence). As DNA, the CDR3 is TGCAGTGCCGAGGACCCCTGGGGGGATGAGCAGTTCTTC. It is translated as CSAEDPWGDEQFF.

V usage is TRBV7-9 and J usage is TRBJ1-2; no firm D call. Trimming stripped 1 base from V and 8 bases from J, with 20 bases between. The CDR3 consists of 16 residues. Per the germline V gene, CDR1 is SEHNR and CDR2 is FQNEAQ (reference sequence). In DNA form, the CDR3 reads TGTGCCAGCAGCTTAGGAACCGGATCCTCAATAGGAGGCTACACCTTC. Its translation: CASSLGTGSSIGGYTF.

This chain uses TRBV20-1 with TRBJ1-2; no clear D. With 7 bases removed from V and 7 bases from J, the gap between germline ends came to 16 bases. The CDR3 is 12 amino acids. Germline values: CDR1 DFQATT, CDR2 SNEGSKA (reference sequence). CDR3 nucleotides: TGCAGTGGAGAGGGCTTATTACCTGGCTACACCTTC. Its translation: CSGEGLLPGYTF.

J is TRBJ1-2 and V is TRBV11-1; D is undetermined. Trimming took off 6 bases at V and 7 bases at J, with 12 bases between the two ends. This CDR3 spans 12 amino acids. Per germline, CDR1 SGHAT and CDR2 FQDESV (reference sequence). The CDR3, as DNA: TGTGCCAGCAGAAAAGTGTCGGGTGGCTACACCTTC. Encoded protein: CASRKVSGGYTF.

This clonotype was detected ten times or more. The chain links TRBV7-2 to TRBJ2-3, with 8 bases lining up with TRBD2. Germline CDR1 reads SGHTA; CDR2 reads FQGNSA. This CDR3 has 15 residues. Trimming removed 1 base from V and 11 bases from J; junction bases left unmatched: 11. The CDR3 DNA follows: TGTGCCAGCAGCTTAGTGTTGCGGGAGGTGAAGGGGCAGTATTTT. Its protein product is CASSLVLREVKGQYF.

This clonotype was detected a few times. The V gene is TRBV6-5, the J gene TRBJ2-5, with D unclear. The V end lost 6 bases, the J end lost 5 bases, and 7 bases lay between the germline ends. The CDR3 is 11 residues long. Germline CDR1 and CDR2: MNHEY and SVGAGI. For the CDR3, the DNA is TGTGCCAGCAGCGATGCGGAGACCCAGTACTTC. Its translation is CASSDAETQYF.

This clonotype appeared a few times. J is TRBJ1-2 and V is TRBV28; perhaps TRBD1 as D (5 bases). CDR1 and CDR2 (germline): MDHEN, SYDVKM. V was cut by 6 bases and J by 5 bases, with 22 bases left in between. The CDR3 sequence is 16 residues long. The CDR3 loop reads CASRGRDGRRGYGYTF. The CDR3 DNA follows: TGTGCCAGCAGGGGGAGGGACGGGCGACGTGGATATGGCTACACCTTC.

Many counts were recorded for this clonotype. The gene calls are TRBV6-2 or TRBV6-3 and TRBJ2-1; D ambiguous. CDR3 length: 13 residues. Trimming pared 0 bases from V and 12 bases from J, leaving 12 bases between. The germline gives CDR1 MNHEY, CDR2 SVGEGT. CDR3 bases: TGTGCCAGCAGTTACTCTCCTACTACAGCGCAGTTCTTC. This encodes CASSYSPTTAQFF.

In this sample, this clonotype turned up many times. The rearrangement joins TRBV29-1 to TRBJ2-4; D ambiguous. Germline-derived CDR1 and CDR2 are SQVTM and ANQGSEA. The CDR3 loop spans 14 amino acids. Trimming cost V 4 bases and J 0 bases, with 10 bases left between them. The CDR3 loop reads CSVGTPGAKNIQYF. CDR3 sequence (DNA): TGCAGCGTTGGGACGCCGGGAGCCAAAAACATTCAGTACTTC.

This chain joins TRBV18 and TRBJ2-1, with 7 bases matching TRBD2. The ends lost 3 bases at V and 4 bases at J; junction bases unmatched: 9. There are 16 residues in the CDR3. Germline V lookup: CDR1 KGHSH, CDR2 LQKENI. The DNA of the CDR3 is TGTGCCAGCTCACCCGGTCGCGGGAGTGGATACAATGAGCAGTTCTTC. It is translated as CASSPGRGSGYNEQFF.

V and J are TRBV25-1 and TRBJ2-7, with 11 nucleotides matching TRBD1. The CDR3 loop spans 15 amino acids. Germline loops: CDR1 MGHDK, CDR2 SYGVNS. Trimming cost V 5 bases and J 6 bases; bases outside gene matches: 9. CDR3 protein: CASSLGGTGGSEQYF. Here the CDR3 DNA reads TGTGCCAGCAGTCTTGGGGGGACAGGGGGATCCGAGCAGTACTTC.

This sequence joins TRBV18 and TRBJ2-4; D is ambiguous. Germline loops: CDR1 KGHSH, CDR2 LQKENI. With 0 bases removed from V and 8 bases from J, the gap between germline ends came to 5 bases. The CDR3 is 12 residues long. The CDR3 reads CASSPPQDIQYF. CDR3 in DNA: TGTGCCAGCTCACCACCGCAGGACATTCAGTACTTC.

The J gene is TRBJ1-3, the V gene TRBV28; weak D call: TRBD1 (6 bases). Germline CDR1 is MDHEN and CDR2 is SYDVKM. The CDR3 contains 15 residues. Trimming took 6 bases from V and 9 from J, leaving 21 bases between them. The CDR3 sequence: CASRSLGAIGTTIYF. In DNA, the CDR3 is TGTGCCAGCAGAAGTTTGGGGGCGATAGGGACCACCATATATTTT.

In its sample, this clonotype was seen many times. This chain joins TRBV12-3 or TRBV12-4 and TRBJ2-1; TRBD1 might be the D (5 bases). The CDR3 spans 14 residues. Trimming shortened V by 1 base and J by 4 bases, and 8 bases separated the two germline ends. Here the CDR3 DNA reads TGTGCCAGCAGTTTAGTACAGGTGTACAATGAGCAGTTCTTC. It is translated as CASSLVQVYNEQFF.

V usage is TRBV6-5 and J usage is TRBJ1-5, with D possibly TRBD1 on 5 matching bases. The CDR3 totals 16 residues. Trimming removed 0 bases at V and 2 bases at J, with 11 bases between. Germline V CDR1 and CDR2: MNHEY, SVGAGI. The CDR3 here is CASSYSRQSGNQPQHF. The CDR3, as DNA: TGTGCCAGCAGTTACTCGAGACAGTCGGGCAATCAGCCCCAGCATTTT.

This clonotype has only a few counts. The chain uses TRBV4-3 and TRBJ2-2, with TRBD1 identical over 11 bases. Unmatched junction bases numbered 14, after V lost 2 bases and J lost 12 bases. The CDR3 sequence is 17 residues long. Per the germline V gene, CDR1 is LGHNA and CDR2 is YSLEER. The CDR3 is CASSQQARTGGRFQLFF. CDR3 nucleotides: TGCGCCAGCAGCCAACAGGCCCGGACAGGGGGCAGATTCCAGCTGTTTTTT.

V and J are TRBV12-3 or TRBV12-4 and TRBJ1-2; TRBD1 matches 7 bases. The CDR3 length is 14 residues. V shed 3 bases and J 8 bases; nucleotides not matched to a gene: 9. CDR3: CASSFNQGVGGYTF. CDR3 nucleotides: TGTGCCAGCAGTTTTAATCAGGGGGTAGGGGGCTACACCTTC.

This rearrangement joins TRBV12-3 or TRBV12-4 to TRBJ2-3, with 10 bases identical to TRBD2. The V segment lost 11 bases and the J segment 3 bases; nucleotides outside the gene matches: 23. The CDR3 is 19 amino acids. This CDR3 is CAFCPRGRGLAFNTDTQYF. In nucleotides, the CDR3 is TGTGCCTTCTGTCCCCGAGGTCGGGGACTAGCGTTTAATACAGATACGCAGTATTTT.